This entry concerns a single TCR beta chain. Antigen specificity is unknown. The read falls 3 residues short of the CDR3 end, and the missing part is taken from the germline J gene. The sample comes from a study of T cells in women clearing cervical HPV infection. Study at large: Blood came at first lesion visit for cases, post-clearance for controls.

This table comes from immunoSEQ multiplex PCR, and its TCRdb copy is limited to in-frame clones, with some not included. Listed are roughly 30,000 clones; 3% to 3.5% falls within the top ten. MY09/MY11 PCR detected cervical HPV DNA; dot-blot assigned genotypes. General observations from the study: Associations may precede or follow infection; HPV-specific or memory T cells were not isolated.

V dropped 2 bases and J dropped 6; count of bases not matched to a gene: 4. This CDR3 region has 15 residues. Germline CDR1 is DFQATT and CDR2 is SNEGSKA (reference sequence). This chain links TRBV20-1 with TRBJ2-1; 13 nucleotides match TRBD2. The sequenced sample was blood buffy coat. The TCR originated in a woman aged 18 to 75 with a cervical HPV16 infection that either progressed to CIN3+ or cleared (not recorded which). CDR3: CSARSGTSGANEQFF. The sequenced CDR3 bases are TGCAGTGCTAGATCCGGGACTAGCGGGGCCAATGAG.